Below are 2 T cell receptor beta chains sequenced from a single sample in a study of CD8 T cells in ankylosing spondylitis. Whole-study findings and limits: What appeared characteristic of ankylosing spondylitis blood was a TCR beta motif of fewer than ten highly homologous variants.

Their antigens remain unidentified. TCRdb redid the calling of the 5' RACE reads with MiXCR, one entry per CDR3 protein. Of about 840,000 distinct CDR3 sequences listed, about an eighth are singletons. Sequenced material: blood, either unsorted or a sorted T cell fraction (not recorded which). These TCRs come from a male donor with ankylosing spondylitis.

The J gene is TRBJ2-7, the V gene TRBV12-3 or TRBV12-4; D ambiguous. Trimming removed 6 bases from V and 6 bases from J, with 12 bases in between. This CDR3 is built from 12 residues. CDR3: CASSYLITEQYF. CDR3 coding DNA: TGTGCCAGCAGCTACCTTATAACCGAGCAGTACTTC.

Only a few counts were recorded for this clonotype. This chain joins TRBV10-3 and TRBJ1-1; D ambiguous. V was pared by 2 bases and J by 1 base, with 8 bases between. Per the germline V gene, CDR1 is ENHRY and CDR2 is SYGVKD. The CDR3 consists of 14 residues. CDR3 DNA: TGTGCCATCAGTGAGCGCGGCGGGAACACTGAAGCTTTCTTT. Its translation is CAISERGGNTEAFF.